These 20 T cell receptor beta chains came from one sample sequenced in a study of shared clonotypes between healthy human individuals. Clones were sequenced by immunoSEQ multiplex PCR, and TCRdb holds only the in-frame ones, with some missing. The table includes about 800,000 clones, 96% detected once. Selected positively for CCR7 and CD45RO-negative, naive CD8 cells excluded terminally differentiated effector memory CD45RA+ cells. The source material was naive CD8+ T cells sorted from blood. The receptors were sampled from a man aged 25-45 years in good health.

Note on this clone: Other DNA sequences from this sample encode an identical CDR3 as well. The rearrangement joins TRBV14 to TRBJ2-7; no firm D call. The germline CDR1 and CDR2 sequences are SGHDN and FVKESK. V lost 4 bases and J 3 bases, leaving 4 bases between the germline ends. The CDR3 has 11 residues. CDR3 coding DNA: TGTGCCAGCAGCCTCCACTACGAGCAGTACTTC. Its translation: CASSLHYEQYF.

The chain joins TRBV6-5 to TRBJ1-1; D not certain. Germline V lookup: CDR1 MNHEY, CDR2 SVGAGI. The V end was cut by 0 bases, the J end by 0 bases, with 11 bases between. CDR3 length: 16 amino acids. CDR3 in amino acids: CASSYSPSDMNTEAFF. The CDR3 DNA reads as TGTGCCAGCAGTTACTCTCCCAGCGACATGAACACTGAAGCTTTCTTT.

Turning to this clone: Distinct nucleotide sequences in the sample also encode this CDR3. The chain employs TRBV2 and TRBJ2-7; D is ambiguous. Germline V gene lookup returns CDR1 SNHLY and CDR2 FYNNEI. Trimming removed 4 bases at V and 7 bases at J, with 5 bases between. This CDR3 comprises 10 residues. CDR3 loop: CASSGYEQYF. The CDR3 DNA is TGTGCCAGCAGTGGGTATGAGCAGTACTTC.

The chain couples TRBV7-8 to TRBJ2-1; 8 nucleotides agree with TRBD1. With V trimmed by 5 bases and J by 15 bases, 9 bases remained unmatched. The CDR3 is 12 amino acids. CDR1 SGHVS and CDR2 FQNEAQ come from the germline V gene. CDR3 protein: CASSAIQGDTFF. For the CDR3, the DNA is TGTGCCAGCAGCGCGATACAGGGGGATACGTTCTTC.

This chain connects TRBV29-1 to TRBJ1-1; D perhaps matches TRBD1 (5 bases). Germline CDR1 reads SQVTM; CDR2 reads ANQGSEA. The CDR3 is made up of 12 amino acids. Trimming took 4 bases from V and 3 from J, leaving 9 bases between them. The chain's CDR3 is CSVARDHTEAFF. CDR3 DNA: TGCAGCGTTGCCAGGGACCACACTGAAGCTTTCTTT.

This sequence joins TRBV25-1 and TRBJ2-1, with a tentative D call TRBD2 (6 bases). This CDR3 region has 15 residues. V lost 2 bases to trimming and J lost 2 bases, with 10 bases between them. The V gene's germline CDR1 is MGHDK and CDR2 SYGVNS. Written as DNA, the CDR3 is TGTGCCAGCAGTGAAGTAGCGGAGCCCTACAATGAGCAGTTCTTC. The encoded protein is CASSEVAEPYNEQFF.

This chain uses TRBV27 with TRBJ2-1; perhaps TRBD1 as D (6 bases). The CDR3 contains 16 residues. Trimming left V 5 bases short and J 0 bases short, with 14 bases between. From germline, CDR1 is MNHEY and CDR2 SMNVEV (reference sequence). The CDR3 is CASSPQTGLSYNEQFF. The CDR3 coding sequence is TGTGCCAGCAGTCCTCAGACAGGCCTCTCCTACAATGAGCAGTTCTTC.

This sequence joins TRBV13 and TRBJ1-1; D is uncertain. From germline, CDR1 is PRHDT and CDR2 FYEKMQ (reference sequence). The ends were cut back, 4 bases at V and 0 bases at J, with 6 bases in the middle. The CDR3 spans 13 residues. CDR3 in amino acids: CASSSGMNTEAFF. The CDR3 DNA sequence: TGTGCCAGCAGCTCAGGAATGAACACTGAAGCTTTCTTT.

The chain employs TRBV7-9 and TRBJ2-5; 7 positions agree with TRBD1. Germline V gives CDR1 SEHNR, CDR2 FQNEAQ (reference sequence). J was trimmed by 2 bases and V by 8 bases; bases with no gene match: 8. This CDR3 contains 14 residues. CDR3: CASLAGGSQETQYF. The DNA for the CDR3 is TGTGCCAGCTTAGCAGGGGGAAGTCAAGAGACCCAGTACTTC.

This chain connects TRBV5-1 to TRBJ2-7; D is possibly TRBD2 (6 bases). The CDR3 has 16 amino acids. Germline lookup yields CDR1 SGHRS and CDR2 YFSETQ. V was shortened by 0 bases and J by 4 bases, with 17 bases between the two germline ends. CDR3 region: CASSLARDSSVYEQYF. CDR3 nucleotide sequence: TGCGCCAGCAGCTTGGCGCGGGATAGTTCTGTATACGAGCAGTACTTC.

This clone appeared a single time. This chain connects TRBV6-1 to TRBJ2-7; 11 nucleotides match TRBD2. With V trimmed by 2 bases and J by 5 bases, 5 bases remained unmatched. Germline CDR1 and CDR2: MNHNS and SASEGT. This CDR3 has 15 amino acids. The CDR3 nucleotides are TGTGCCAGCAGTGAATTAGCACTAGCGGGAGACGAGCAGTACTTC. Encoded protein: CASSELALAGDEQYF.

This chain connects TRBV7-8 to TRBJ2-5, with unresolved D. This CDR3 has 12 residues. Trimming left V 0 bases short and J 2 bases short, with 1 base between. Germline lookup yields CDR1 SGHVS and CDR2 FQNEAQ. The CDR3 protein is CASSLAQETQYF. The CDR3 nucleotides are TGTGCCAGCAGCTTAGCACAAGAGACCCAGTACTTC.

This rearrangement joins TRBV19 to TRBJ2-7, with D possibly TRBD2 on 6 matching bases. Trimming removed 5 bases from V and 0 bases from J, with 14 bases in between. Per the germline V gene, CDR1 is LNHDA and CDR2 is SQIVND (reference sequence). The CDR3 length is 15 residues. Here the CDR3 DNA reads TGTGCCAGTAGTCCCGCAGGAGGGTCCTCCTACGAGCAGTACTTC. This encodes CASSPAGGSSYEQYF.

A word on this clone: One end of the junction does not line up with germline, which may come from a read error. The rearrangement uses TRBV18 and TRBJ1-1; D is uncertain. This CDR3 spans 17 amino acids. Germline values: CDR1 KGHSH, CDR2 LQKENI. The CDR3 DNA reads as TGTGCCAGCTCGCCACAACCGCAGTCAATCGGGAACACTGAAGCTTTCTTT. Translating gives CASSPQPQSIGNTEAFF.

The genes are TRBV11-2 and TRBJ1-3; no firm D call. The V end was cut by 0 bases, the J end by 2 bases, with 11 bases between. The germline CDR1 and CDR2 sequences are SGHAT and FQNNGV. The CDR3 is 16 amino acids. The CDR3 bases are TGTGCCAGCAGCTTAGATTTGACCGTAGCTGGAAACACCATATATTTT. It translates to CASSLDLTVAGNTIYF.

The rearrangement uses TRBV2 and TRBJ1-5, with D tentatively TRBD1 (5 bases). CDR1 is SNHLY, CDR2 FYNNEI, per germline. The CDR3 spans 10 residues. The V end was cut by 6 bases, the J end by 12 bases, with 9 bases between. The CDR3 here is CASRGTVQHF. For the CDR3, the DNA is TGTGCCAGCAGGGGGACGGTCCAGCATTTT.

This rearrangement joins TRBV7-9 to TRBJ2-1; D not resolved. Between the trimmed V and J ends, which lost 5 bases and 8 bases, there was a span of 28 bases. From germline, CDR1 is SEHNR and CDR2 FQNEAQ (reference sequence). CDR3 length: 18 amino acids. The CDR3 DNA follows: TGTGCCAGCAGCCCCACCCCGCGGCCCGGATCCGCTACGGATGAGCAGTTCTTC. This codes for CASSPTPRPGSATDEQFF.

The V and J genes are TRBV29-1 and TRBJ2-7; 10 bases map to TRBD2. Germline V gene sequence: CDR1 SQVTM, CDR2 ANQGSEA. V was clipped by 1 base and J by 2 bases; unmatched bases: 5. This CDR3 has 15 amino acids. The DNA for the CDR3 is TGCAGCGTTGAAGGGCTAGCGGGAGTACCCTACGAGCAGTACTTC. Translation gives CSVEGLAGVPYEQYF.

Note on this clone: This sample includes further DNA sequences coding for the same CDR3. The chain links TRBV27 to TRBJ2-3; no definite D call. Per the germline V gene, CDR1 is MNHEY and CDR2 is SMNVEV (reference sequence). The CDR3 runs 11 residues. Trimming cost V 5 bases and J 5 bases, with 5 bases left between them. The CDR3 protein is CASSLGDTQYF. The CDR3 nucleotides are TGTGCCAGCAGTCTGGGAGATACGCAGTATTTT.

This clone has just one count. Other DNA sequences from this sample encode an identical CDR3 as well. The rearrangement links TRBV29-1 to TRBJ2-7; 8 bases are a match to TRBD1. Trimming removed 5 bases from V and 0 bases from J; junction bases left unmatched: 3. CDR3 length equals 13 residues. Per germline, CDR1 SQVTM and CDR2 ANQGSEA. The DNA for the CDR3 is TGCAGCGTTCTGACAGGGGACTCCTACGAGCAGTACTTC. The encoded protein is CSVLTGDSYEQYF.